Following are 15 T cell receptor beta chains from one sample sequenced in a study of T cell repertoires in cytomegalovirus infection. Each CDR3 protein gets one entry after TCRdb re-called the reads with MiXCR. This table holds a few hundred thousand distinct CDR3 sequences, about 28% found once. Their specific antigens are unknown. The sample consisted of cultured PBMCs, taken from culture after CMV antigen stimulation. The receptors derive from a human donor in good health (CMV status not recorded). Some clones in this sample may be carry-over from other donors' samples.

The rearrangement joins TRBV3-1 to TRBJ1-1; D is possibly TRBD1 (6 bases). Trimming took off 4 bases at V and 4 bases at J, with 10 bases between the two ends. CDR3 length equals 13 residues. Germline CDR1 reads LGHDT; CDR2 reads YNNKEL (reference sequence). CDR3 loop: CASSPTGFTEAFF. The CDR3 coding sequence is TGTGCCAGCAGCCCAACAGGGTTCACTGAAGCTTTCTTT.

This clonotype occurred many times. This rearrangement joins TRBV7-2 to TRBJ2-1; D is unclear. This CDR3 is 13 amino acids long. Germline values: CDR1 SGHTA, CDR2 FQGNSA. V was pared by 2 bases and J by 9 bases, with 11 bases between. The DNA for the CDR3 is TGTGCCAGCAGCTTATACCTAGACCCTGAGCAGTTCTTC. Its translation: CASSLYLDPEQFF.

The chain is built from TRBV7-9 and TRBJ1-5; TRBD1 might be the D (6 bases). V shed 5 bases and J shed 7 bases, with 15 bases lying between them. This CDR3 is 14 amino acids long. The germline gives CDR1 SEHNR, CDR2 FQNEAQ (reference sequence). The CDR3 loop reads CASSRGGTGQPQHF. In nucleotides, the CDR3 is TGTGCCAGCAGCAGGGGGGGGACGGGCCAGCCCCAGCATTTT.

This chain uses TRBV4-1 with TRBJ2-3; 13 bases fit TRBD2. CDR1 and CDR2 (germline): MGHRA, YSYEKL. This CDR3 is built from 18 residues. Trimming removed 0 bases from V and 2 bases from J; junction bases left unmatched: 5. CDR3 sequence reads: CASSQDPGLAGVTDTQYF. CDR3 nucleotide sequence: TGCGCCAGCAGCCAAGATCCAGGACTAGCGGGGGTCACAGATACGCAGTATTTT.

The CDR3 DNA is TGTGCCAGCAGCTTATTATCGGCTAGGGAAAATGAGCAGTTCTTC. Encoded protein: CASSLLSARENEQFF. V gene TRBV11-1 combines with J gene TRBJ2-1; unclear D gene. Trimming took 2 bases from V and 7 from J, leaving 15 bases between them. Germline V CDR1 and CDR2: SGHAT, FQDESV (reference sequence). This CDR3 region has 15 residues.

The CDR3 spells CASSQARTGGLEAFF. The CDR3 DNA is TGTGCCAGCAGCCAAGCTCGGACAGGGGGCTTGGAAGCTTTCTTT. The chain links TRBV4-2 to TRBJ1-1, with 11 bases lining up with TRBD1. Trimming cost V 1 base and J 8 bases; bases outside gene matches: 6. The CDR3 loop spans 15 amino acids. The germline V gene has CDR1 LGHNA and CDR2 YNFKEQ.

There are many counts of this clonotype. The chain couples TRBV7-9 to TRBJ1-2, with TRBD1 matching over 12 bases. J was trimmed by 4 bases and V by 5 bases; bases with no gene match: 8. Germline loops: CDR1 SEHNR, CDR2 FQNEAQ (reference sequence). The CDR3 is 16 residues long. CDR3 in amino acids: CASSPGTGGDPYGYTF. The CDR3 nucleotides read TGTGCCAGCAGCCCAGGGACAGGGGGCGACCCCTATGGCTACACCTTC.

This clonotype was detected only a few times. The rearrangement links TRBV12-3 or TRBV12-4 to TRBJ2-2, with 11 bases that match TRBD2. The length of the CDR3 is 22 residues. V lost 7 bases to trimming and J lost 5 bases; unmatched junction nucleotides: 27. CDR3 region: CASTTTGPRVAGGPVTTGELFF. In DNA form, the CDR3 reads TGTGCCAGCACAACGACAGGCCCTCGGGTAGCGGGAGGGCCCGTTACGACCGGGGAGCTGTTTTTT.

The V call is TRBV27, the J call TRBJ2-5, with 7 bases lining up with TRBD1. Germline V CDR1 and CDR2: MNHEY, SMNVEV (reference sequence). Trimming took 5 bases from V and 3 from J; bases not matched to a gene: 15. CDR3 length equals 17 residues. For the CDR3, the DNA is TGTGCCAGCAGTCGTTTCACCGGGACAGCGAGGGAAGAGACCCAGTACTTC. Protein sequence: CASSRFTGTAREETQYF.

This clonotype was seen only a few times. The chain has TRBV2 and TRBJ1-1, with TRBD1 identical over 7 bases. This CDR3 is built from 15 residues. Germline values: CDR1 SNHLY, CDR2 FYNNEI. V shed 1 base and J 8 bases; nucleotides not matched to a gene: 10. Written as DNA, the CDR3 is TGTGCCAGCAGTGAAGAAGGGGGCAGAACAGGGGAAGCTTTCTTT. It is translated as CASSEEGGRTGEAFF.

This chain uses TRBV27 with TRBJ1-2, with D possibly TRBD1 on 5 matching bases. There are 14 residues in the CDR3. V lost 3 bases, J lost 2 bases, and 10 bases lay in between. Germline assignment: CDR1 MNHEY and CDR2 SMNVEV (reference sequence). The CDR3 DNA follows: TGTGCCAGCAGTTTTTTCGGGGCCAACTATGGCTACACCTTC. Protein sequence: CASSFFGANYGYTF.

The V call is TRBV7-9, the J call TRBJ2-5; D is perhaps TRBD1 or TRBD2 (6 bases each). CDR3 length equals 14 residues. Germline V gene data show CDR1 as SEHNR and CDR2 as FQNEAQ (reference sequence). V gave up 5 bases and J gave up 1 base, with 11 bases separating them. The CDR3 coding sequence is TGTGCCAGCAGCCCAGAGGGGGGCCAAGAGACCCAGTACTTC. This sequence encodes CASSPEGGQETQYF.

A few counts support this clonotype. V and J are TRBV28 and TRBJ1-5; maybe TRBD1 (6 bases). The germline V gene has CDR1 MDHEN and CDR2 SYDVKM. V lost 7 bases to trimming and J lost 11 bases, with 33 bases between them. The CDR3 has 18 amino acids. CDR3 nucleotide sequence: TGTGCCAGCACCCAACCTGCGGGACACACTTTCTCCTTTCGAACCCAGCATTTT. Translated: CASTQPAGHTFSFRTQHF.

The sample holds one count of this clonotype. The gene calls are TRBV20-1 and TRBJ1-6; D unclear. Germline V gene sequence: CDR1 DFQATT, CDR2 SNEGSKA (reference sequence). The CDR3 is 16 residues long. Between the trimmed V and J ends, which lost 3 bases and 6 bases, there was a span of 18 bases. CDR3 sequence: CSARPDRVNRNSPLHF. The CDR3 DNA reads as TGCAGTGCTAGGCCCGACCGGGTCAATCGTAATTCACCCCTCCACTTT.

This clonotype was recorded a few times. This rearrangement joins TRBV6-1 to TRBJ1-5; D not resolved. Germline V gene data show CDR1 as MNHNS and CDR2 as SASEGT. V lost 4 bases to trimming and J lost 3 bases, with 19 bases between them. The CDR3 runs to 17 residues. Here the CDR3 reads CASSVSQVGTFNQPQHF. CDR3 coding DNA: TGTGCCAGCAGTGTCTCTCAGGTCGGAACATTCAATCAGCCCCAGCATTTT.